The sequence of this T cell receptor beta chain was determined in a study of T cells in localized non-small cell lung cancer. Study results and limitations: Highest T cell clonality was seen in uninvolved adjacent lung, surpassing that measured in tumor.

Germline lookup yields CDR1 SGHRS and CDR2 YFSETQ. CDR3 size: 14 residues. V lost 0 bases and J 2 bases, leaving 8 bases between the germline ends. As to this clone: Its antigen is undetermined.

Sequencing was performed with immunoSEQ multiplex PCR; in TCRdb, only in-frame clones are kept and a portion is missing. The sample includes about 28,000 clones, around 90% seen only once; the top ten take 2.5% to 3%. Source: peripheral blood, taken before any cancer treatment. The chain couples TRBV5-1 to TRBJ1-2, with a tentative D call TRBD1 (5 bases). The receptor comes from a woman aged 18-50 years with stage I lung adenocarcinoma. The CDR3 DNA reads as TGCGCCAGCAGCTTGGGGGGCACCAACTATGGCTACACCTTC. Its translation is CASSLGGTNYGYTF. Filled out from reference TRBV5-1 and TRBJ1-2, the complete variable domain reads KAGVTQTPRYLIKTRGQQVTLSCSPISGHRSVSWYQQTPGQGLQFLFEYFSETQRNKGNFPGRFSGRQFSNSRSEMNVSTLELGDSALYLCASSLGGTNYGYTFGSGTRLTVV.